The clone carrying this T cell receptor (beta chain) was seen at least ten times. Its target is not known. Per germline, CDR1 PRHDT and CDR2 FYEKMQ (reference sequence). The CDR3 spans 16 residues. V lost 5 bases, J lost 3 bases, and 17 bases lay in between. This specimen belongs to a study of blood T cells in healthy people across ages. Study-wide context: Roughly one uniquely barcoded beta molecule per two T cells was captured.

Points from the study as a whole: Diversity figures based on one million T cells were deemed too low.

Next came a second PCR, run for about 6 to 12 cycles, which used a sample-barcoded 5' primer along with a J-beta primer mix. All samples yielded 2.5 million or more CDR3-containing paired-end reads. Each CDR3 protein gets one entry after TCRdb re-called the 5' RACE reads with MiXCR. The sample has about 700,000 distinct CDR3 sequences, less than 40% seen once; the top ten hold roughly 14%. The rearrangement joins TRBV13 to TRBJ2-1; a possible D gene is TRBD1 (6 bases). The receptor was isolated from a woman aged 80 or over in good health. Sequenced input: blood. CDR3 region: CASSTYGQQIYNEQFF. CDR3 DNA: TGTGCCAGCAGCACCTACGGACAGCAGATCTACAATGAGCAGTTCTTC.